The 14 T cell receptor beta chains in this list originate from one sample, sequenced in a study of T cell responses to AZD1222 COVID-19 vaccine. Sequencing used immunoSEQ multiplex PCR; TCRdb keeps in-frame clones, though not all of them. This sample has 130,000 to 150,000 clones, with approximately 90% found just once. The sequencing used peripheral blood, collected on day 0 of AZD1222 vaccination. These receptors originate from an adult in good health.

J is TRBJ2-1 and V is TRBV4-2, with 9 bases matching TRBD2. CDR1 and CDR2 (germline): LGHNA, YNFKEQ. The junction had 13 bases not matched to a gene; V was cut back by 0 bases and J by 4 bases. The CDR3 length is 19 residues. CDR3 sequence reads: CASSQDIGLASLSYNEQFF. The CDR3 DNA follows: TGTGCCAGCAGCCAAGACATCGGACTAGCGAGCCTGTCGTACAATGAGCAGTTCTTC.

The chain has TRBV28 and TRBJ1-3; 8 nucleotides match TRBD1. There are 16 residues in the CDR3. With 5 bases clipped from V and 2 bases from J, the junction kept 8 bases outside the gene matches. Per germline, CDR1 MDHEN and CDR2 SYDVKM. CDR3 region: CASSPPGQGAGNTIYF. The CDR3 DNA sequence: TGTGCCAGCAGTCCCCCAGGACAGGGTGCTGGAAACACCATATATTTT.

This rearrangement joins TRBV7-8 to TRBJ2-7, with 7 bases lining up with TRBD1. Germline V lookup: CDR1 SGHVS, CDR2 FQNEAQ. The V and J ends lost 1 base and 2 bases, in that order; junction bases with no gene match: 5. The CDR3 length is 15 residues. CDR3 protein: CASSLVRGGPYEQYF. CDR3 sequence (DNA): TGTGCCAGCAGCTTAGTGAGAGGGGGCCCCTACGAGCAGTACTTC.

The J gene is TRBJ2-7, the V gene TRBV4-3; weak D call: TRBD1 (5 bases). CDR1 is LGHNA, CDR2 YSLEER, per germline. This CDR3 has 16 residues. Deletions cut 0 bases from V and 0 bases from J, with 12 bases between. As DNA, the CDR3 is TGCGCCAGCAGCCAAGATTTCCCAGGGCTCTCCTACGAGCAGTACTTC. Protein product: CASSQDFPGLSYEQYF.

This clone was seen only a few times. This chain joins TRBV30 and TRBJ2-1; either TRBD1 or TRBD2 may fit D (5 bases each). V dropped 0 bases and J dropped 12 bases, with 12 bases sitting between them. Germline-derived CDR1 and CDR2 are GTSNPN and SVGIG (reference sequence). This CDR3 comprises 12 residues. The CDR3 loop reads CAWSVSREWQFF. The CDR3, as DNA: TGTGCCTGGAGTGTTAGCAGGGAGTGGCAGTTCTTC.

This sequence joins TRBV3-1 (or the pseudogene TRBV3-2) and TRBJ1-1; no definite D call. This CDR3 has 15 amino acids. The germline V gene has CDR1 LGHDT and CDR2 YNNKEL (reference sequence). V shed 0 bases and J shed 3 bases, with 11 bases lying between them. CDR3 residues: CASSQEQPGDTEAFF. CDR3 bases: TGTGCCAGCAGCCAAGAGCAGCCCGGGGACACTGAAGCTTTCTTT.

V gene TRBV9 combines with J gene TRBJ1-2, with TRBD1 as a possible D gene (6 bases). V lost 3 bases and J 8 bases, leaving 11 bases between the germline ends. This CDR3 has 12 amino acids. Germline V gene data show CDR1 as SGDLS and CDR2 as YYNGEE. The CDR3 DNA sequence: TGTGCCAGCAGCGCTGGGACATTGGGCTACACCTTC. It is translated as CASSAGTLGYTF.

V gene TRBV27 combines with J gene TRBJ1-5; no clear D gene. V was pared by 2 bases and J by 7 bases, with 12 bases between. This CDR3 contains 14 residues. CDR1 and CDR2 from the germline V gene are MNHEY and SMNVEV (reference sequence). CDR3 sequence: CASSLGPPGQPQHF. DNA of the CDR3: TGTGCCAGCAGTTTAGGGCCGCCAGGCCAGCCCCAGCATTTT.

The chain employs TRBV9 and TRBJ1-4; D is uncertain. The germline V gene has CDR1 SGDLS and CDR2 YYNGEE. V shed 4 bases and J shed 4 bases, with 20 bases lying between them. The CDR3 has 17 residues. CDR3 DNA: TGTGCCAGCAGCCCTCAGTTTCCGCCAGCCGTTAATGAAAAACTGTTTTTT. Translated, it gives CASSPQFPPAVNEKLFF.

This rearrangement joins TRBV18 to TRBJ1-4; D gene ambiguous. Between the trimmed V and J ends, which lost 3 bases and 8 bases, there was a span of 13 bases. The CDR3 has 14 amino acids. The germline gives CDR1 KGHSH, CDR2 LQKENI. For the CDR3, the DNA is TGTGCCAGCTCACCTGGGCGTAGAACAGAAAAACTGTTTTTT. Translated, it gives CASSPGRRTEKLFF.

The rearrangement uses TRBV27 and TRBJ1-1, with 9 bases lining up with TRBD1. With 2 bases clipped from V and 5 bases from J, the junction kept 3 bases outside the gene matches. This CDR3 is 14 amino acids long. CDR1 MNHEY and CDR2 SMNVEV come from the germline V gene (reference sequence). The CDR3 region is CASSLGTGFTEAFF. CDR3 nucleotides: TGTGCCAGCAGTTTAGGGACAGGGTTTACTGAAGCTTTCTTT.

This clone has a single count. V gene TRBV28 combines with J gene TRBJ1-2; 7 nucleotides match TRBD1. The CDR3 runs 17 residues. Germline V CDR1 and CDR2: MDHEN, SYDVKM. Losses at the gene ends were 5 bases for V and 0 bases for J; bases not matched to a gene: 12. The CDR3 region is CASSPRTGYWANYGYTF. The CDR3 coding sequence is TGTGCCAGCAGTCCTCGGACAGGTTATTGGGCTAACTATGGCTACACCTTC.

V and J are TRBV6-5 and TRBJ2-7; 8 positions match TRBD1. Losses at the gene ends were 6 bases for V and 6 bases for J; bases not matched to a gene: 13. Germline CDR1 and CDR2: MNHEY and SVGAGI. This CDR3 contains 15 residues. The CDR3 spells CASSPPGRGLGEQYF. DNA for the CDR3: TGTGCCAGCAGCCCCCCAGGCAGGGGGCTTGGCGAGCAGTACTTC.

As DNA, the CDR3 is TGTGCCAGCAGTTTGGAGCGAAACACTGAAGCTTTCTTT. It translates to CASSLERNTEAFF. This sequence joins TRBV27 and TRBJ1-1, with D uncertain. Germline CDR1 reads MNHEY; CDR2 reads SMNVEV (reference sequence). CDR3 size: 13 residues. Trimming removed 3 bases from V and 2 bases from J, with 7 bases in between.